Listed below are T cell receptor beta chains from one sample, sequenced in a study of early T cells in non-severe SARS-CoV-2 infection. In TCRdb, the 5' RACE reads were re-called with MiXCR into one record per CDR3 protein. The sample gives fewer than 85,000 distinct CDR3 sequences, roughly an eighth of which show up once; about 1.5% is in the top ten. The sequenced material came from whole blood. The receptor source for this set is an adult who was a healthcare worker with PCR-confirmed SARS-CoV-2 infection or an uninfected control (not recorded which). CDR3s include the opening cysteine and the closing phenylalanine or tryptophan. The D gene is left open where the match is weak. Clone size appears in some rows only: once, few, many, or a class for an expanded clone.

D	V	size	J	CDR3	DNA
TRBD1	TRBV6-5	NA	TRBJ1-6	CASRTGQGPRGSPLHF	TGTGCCAGCAGGACGGGACAGGGACCTCGTGGATCACCCCTCCACTTT
NA	TRBV7-2	NA	TRBJ1-2	CASSLVSSGYGYTF	TGTGCCAGCAGCTTAGTTTCTTCCGGCTATGGCTACACCTTC
TRBD1	TRBV20-1	many	TRBJ1-2	CSARDRGFYGYTF	TGCAGTGCTAGGGACAGGGGGTTCTATGGCTACACCTTC
NA	TRBV18	many	TRBJ1-1	CASSPPFRRNTEAFF	TGTGCCAGCTCACCACCCTTCAGGCGGAACACTGAAGCTTTCTTT
NA	TRBV10-3	few	TRBJ1-2	CAISERGYGYTF	TGTGCCATCAGTGAGAGGGGCTATGGCTACACCTTC
TRBD1	TRBV6-6	NA	TRBJ2-2	CASRETGENTGELFF	TGTGCCAGCAGGGAGACAGGGGAGAACACCGGGGAGCTGTTTTTT
NA	TRBV20-1	few	TRBJ2-3	CSASDSQPDTQYF	TGCAGTGCTAGCGATTCTCAGCCCGATACGCAGTATTTT
TRBD2	TRBV29-1	many	TRBJ2-7	CSVEDWDGGAYEQYF	TGCAGCGTTGAAGATTGGGACGGGGGGGCCTACGAGCAGTACTTC
TRBD2	TRBV5-1	NA	TRBJ2-1	CASSLDPVTRGAYNEQFF	TGCGCCAGCAGCTTGGATCCGGTTACGCGGGGGGCCTACAATGAGCAGTTCTTC
NA	TRBV5-8	NA	TRBJ1-5	CASRQGQNQPQHF	TGTGCCAGCAGACAGGGACAAAATCAGCCCCAGCATTTT
NA	TRBV27	few	TRBJ1-6	CASSQREGSPLHF	TGTGCCAGCAGTCAAAGGGAAGGATCACCCCTCCACTTT
NA	TRBV12-3/TRBV12-4	few	TRBJ2-2	CASSLGLAGGELFF	TGTGCCAGCAGTTTGGGTCTAGCCGGCGGGGAGCTGTTTTTT
TRBD1	TRBV29-1	many	TRBJ2-4	CSVAWGQGF	TGCAGCGTTGCCTGGGGACAGGGCTTC
TRBD1	TRBV7-2	NA	TRBJ1-1	CASSFRGRNTEAFF	TGTGCCAGCAGCTTCAGGGGGCGGAACACTGAAGCTTTCTTT
NA	TRBV6-5	NA	TRBJ2-5	CASSSPRGPAETQYF	TGTGCCAGCAGCTCCCCCCGGGGTCCGGCGGAGACCCAGTACTTC
NA	TRBV12-3/TRBV12-4	NA	TRBJ1-3	CASDRFSGNTIYF	TGTGCCAGCGACAGATTCTCTGGAAACACCATATATTTT
TRBD2	TRBV7-2	many	TRBJ2-1	CASSPGLAGGRRQFF	TGTGCCAGCAGCCCAGGACTAGCGGGGGGGCGGCGGCAGTTCTTC
NA	TRBV12-3/TRBV12-4	many	TRBJ1-5	CASSLYGRYSNQPQHF	TGTGCCAGCAGTTTATACGGCCGATATAGCAATCAGCCCCAGCATTTT
NA	TRBV29-1	NA	TRBJ1-1	CSGGRNTEAFF	TGCAGCGGCGGGAGGAACACTGAAGCTTTCTTT
NA	TRBV29-1	few	TRBJ2-3	CSDGPGGTDTQYF	TGCAGCGACGGGCCGGGGGGCACAGATACGCAGTATTTT
NA	TRBV5-1	NA	TRBJ1-1	CASSLGTGRGTEAFF	TGCGCCAGCAGCTTAGGGACGGGACGGGGCACTGAAGCTTTCTTT
NA	TRBV7-9	NA	TRBJ2-3	CASSMTTVDTQYF	TGTGCCAGCAGCATGACGACCGTGGATACGCAGTATTTT
NA	TRBV4-1	NA	TRBJ1-1	CASSQVQNTEAFF	TGCGCCAGCAGCCAAGTCCAGAACACTGAAGCTTTCTTT
TRBD2	TRBV2	few	TRBJ2-3	CASRTSGVPSDTQYF	TGTGCCAGCAGGACTAGCGGGGTCCCATCAGATACGCAGTATTTT
NA	TRBV12-5	many	TRBJ1-4	CASGLHGGNEKLFF	TGTGCTAGTGGGCTCCATGGGGGGAATGAAAAACTGTTTTTT
NA	TRBV5-6	few	TRBJ1-2	CASSLSVEVHRYTF	TGTGCCAGCAGCCTTTCAGTTGAGGTTCATCGCTACACCTTC
NA	TRBV20-1	many	TRBJ1-1	CSARQGRGTEAFF	TGCAGTGCTAGACAGGGCAGGGGAACTGAAGCTTTCTTT
TRBD2	TRBV20-1	few	TRBJ2-3	CSAYDAGGPPYTQYF	TGCAGTGCTTATGATGCGGGGGGGCCGCCCTATACGCAGTATTTT
TRBD2	TRBV11-2	many	TRBJ2-6	CASSLYRVLADSGANVLTF	TGTGCCAGCAGCTTATACCGTGTCCTAGCGGACTCTGGGGCCAACGTCCTGACTTTC
NA	TRBV18	many	TRBJ2-3	CASSPRDWTDTQYF	TGTGCCAGCTCACCCCGGGACTGGACAGATACGCAGTATTTT
NA	TRBV28	few	TRBJ1-5	CASSPQPPGGNQPQHF	TGTGCCAGCAGTCCCCAGCCTCCGGGCGGCAATCAGCCCCAGCATTTT
NA	TRBV2	few	TRBJ2-1	CASSTGLRENEQFF	TGTGCCAGCAGTACTGGACTCCGGGAAAATGAGCAGTTCTTC
NA	TRBV5-4	NA	TRBJ2-2	CASSRNNNTGELFF	TGTGCCAGCAGCAGGAATAACAACACCGGGGAGCTGTTTTTT
NA	TRBV5-1	NA	TRBJ2-3	CASSLTGTRTTDTQYF	TGCGCCAGCAGCTTGACTGGGACGCGGACGACAGATACGCAGTATTTT
NA	TRBV4-3	NA	TRBJ1-1	CASSRAWAGTEAFF	TGCGCCAGCAGCCGGGCTTGGGCGGGGACTGAAGCTTTCTTT
TRBD1	TRBV6-1	few	TRBJ1-1	CASSSGTDFEAFF	TGTGCCAGCAGCTCCGGGACAGATTTTGAAGCTTTCTTT
TRBD2	TRBV5-1	NA	TRBJ2-1	CASSANSGASSYNEQFF	TGCGCCAGCAGCGCCAATAGCGGGGCGAGCTCCTACAATGAGCAGTTCTTC
TRBD1	TRBV6-6	many	TRBJ1-1	CASSSTGTGPMNTEAFF	TGTGCCAGCAGTTCAACCGGGACAGGGCCCATGAACACTGAAGCTTTCTTT
NA	TRBV12-3/TRBV12-4	NA	TRBJ1-1	CASSLVRGREAFF	TGTGCCAGCAGTTTAGTACGGGGCCGGGAAGCTTTCTTT
TRBD1	TRBV30	NA	TRBJ2-1	CAWRTGQGSNEQFF	TGTGCCTGGAGGACGGGACAGGGGTCCAATGAGCAGTTCTTC